This is a list of T cell receptor beta chains from one sample in a study of cytomegalovirus exposure and HLA in healthy donors. Measured with immunoSEQ multiplex PCR; TCRdb has only the in-frame clones, and not every one. The sample consists of some 270,000 clones, 80% to 90% of them appearing once. Sequencing was carried out using PBMCs. Receptor source: a young woman in good health and CMV-seronegative. The CDR3 runs from the conserved cysteine through the conserved F or W. The D gene is left open where the match is weak. Where a row states a size, it is once, few, many or the class of an expanded clone; other rows omit it.

D: .
size: .
J: TRBJ1-1
V: TRBV30
CDR3: CAWSGRMRDTEAFF
DNA: TGTGCCTGGAGTGGAAGGATGCGGGACACTGAAGCTTTCTTT

D: TRBD1
size: .
J: TRBJ1-4
V: TRBV19
CDR3: CASSIRTGGGEKLFF
DNA: TGTGCCAGTAGTATTCGTACAGGGGGCGGTGAAAAACTGTTTTTT

D: TRBD2
size: .
J: TRBJ2-3
V: TRBV5-1
CDR3: CASSLATSGNTDTQYF
DNA: TGCGCCAGCAGCTTGGCTACTAGCGGGAACACAGATACGCAGTATTTT

D: TRBD2
size: .
J: TRBJ2-1
V: TRBV7-6
CDR3: CASSLGLAGAEQFF
DNA: TGTGCCAGCAGCCTGGGACTAGCGGGGGCCGAGCAGTTCTTC

D: TRBD1
size: .
J: TRBJ2-5
V: TRBV6-6
CDR3: CASSYGRGSETQYF
DNA: TGTGCCAGCAGTTACGGCAGGGGGAGTGAGACCCAGTACTTC

D: TRBD1
size: once
J: TRBJ1-5
V: TRBV6-5
CDR3: CASSSIRDRPNQPQHF
DNA: TGTGCCAGCAGTTCCATCCGGGACAGGCCCAATCAGCCCCAGCATTTT

D: .
size: .
J: TRBJ2-3
V: TRBV28
CDR3: CASSHIRWQGSPSTDTQYF
DNA: TGTGCCAGCAGTCACATCCGCTGGCAGGGCTCGCCGAGCACAGATACGCAGTATTTT

D: .
size: .
J: TRBJ1-2
V: TRBV29-1
CDR3: CSVGDDAYTF
DNA: TGCAGCGTGGGAGATGATGCTTACACCTTC

D: .
size: .
J: TRBJ1-2
V: TRBV5-1
CDR3: CASSRALNYGYTF
DNA: TGCGCCAGCAGCCGAGCACTGAACTATGGCTACACCTTC

D: .
size: .
J: TRBJ1-2
V: TRBV13
CDR3: CASRRDRIGYTF
DNA: TGTGCCAGCAGGAGGGATCGGATAGGCTACACCTTC

D: TRBD2
size: .
J: TRBJ2-1
V: TRBV9
CDR3: CASSVASPSGSSEQFF
DNA: TGTGCCAGCAGCGTAGCATCCCCTAGCGGGAGCTCTGAGCAGTTCTTC

D: .
size: .
J: TRBJ2-2
V: TRBV10-3
CDR3: CAISTGENTGELFF
DNA: TGTGCCATCAGCACCGGGGAGAACACCGGGGAGCTGTTTTTT

D: TRBD2
size: .
J: TRBJ2-7
V: TRBV6-5
CDR3: CASSLTSGWKYEQYF
DNA: TGTGCCAGCAGTTTGACTAGCGGGTGGAAGTACGAGCAGTACTTC

D: .
size: .
J: TRBJ2-1
V: TRBV19
CDR3: CASSIGSGNEQFF
DNA: TGTGCCAGTAGTATAGGTAGCGGCAATGAGCAGTTCTTC

D: TRBD2
size: .
J: TRBJ2-7
V: TRBV4-2
CDR3: CASSPGEGLEDYEQYF
DNA: TGTGCCAGCAGCCCGGGGGAGGGACTAGAGGACTACGAGCAGTACTTC

D: .
size: .
J: TRBJ1-5
V: TRBV6-6
CDR3: CASSYEGPRQPQHF
DNA: TGTGCCAGCAGTTACGAGGGTCCAAGGCAGCCCCAGCATTTT

D: TRBD1
size: .
J: TRBJ2-2
V: TRBV12-5
CDR3: CASGHGQGITGELFF
DNA: TGTGCTAGTGGTCACGGACAGGGAATCACCGGGGAGCTGTTTTTT

D: .
size: .
J: TRBJ1-2
V: TRBV5-1
CDR3: CASSLAGGTDYGYTF
DNA: TGCGCCAGCAGCTTGGCGGGAGGGACCGACTATGGCTACACCTTC

D: .
size: .
J: TRBJ2-4
V: TRBV18
CDR3: CASSPFERMGNIQYF
DNA: TGTGCCAGCTCACCATTTGAGAGGATGGGAAACATTCAGTACTTC

D: TRBD1
size: .
J: TRBJ2-1
V: TRBV5-1
CDR3: CASSLPGQLISSYNEQFF
DNA: TGCGCCAGCAGCTTACCGGGACAGTTAATCTCATCCTACAATGAGCAGTTCTTC

D: TRBD2
size: .
J: TRBJ2-7
V: TRBV4-1
CDR3: CASSGLAGAYEQYF
DNA: TGCGCCAGCAGCGGACTAGCGGGGGCCTACGAGCAGTACTTC

D: .
size: .
J: TRBJ1-3
V: TRBV9
CDR3: CASSAASDRPGNTIYF
DNA: TGTGCCAGCAGCGCAGCCTCCGACAGGCCTGGAAACACCATATATTTT

D: TRBD1
size: .
J: TRBJ1-2
V: TRBV19
CDR3: CASTHGTEAGYTF
DNA: TGTGCCAGTACCCACGGGACAGAAGCTGGCTACACCTTC

D: .
size: .
J: TRBJ2-5
V: TRBV7-3
CDR3: CASSLTYGDGETQYF
DNA: TGTGCCAGCAGCTTAACCTACGGGGATGGGGAGACCCAGTACTTC

D: TRBD1
size: .
J: TRBJ2-7
V: TRBV2
CDR3: CASSEETGSYEQYF
DNA: TGTGCCAGCAGCGAAGAGACAGGGTCCTACGAGCAGTACTTC

D: .
size: .
J: TRBJ2-7
V: TRBV4-1
CDR3: CASSLRVGESSYEQYF
DNA: TGCGCCAGCAGCTTACGAGTAGGGGAAAGCTCCTACGAGCAGTACTTC